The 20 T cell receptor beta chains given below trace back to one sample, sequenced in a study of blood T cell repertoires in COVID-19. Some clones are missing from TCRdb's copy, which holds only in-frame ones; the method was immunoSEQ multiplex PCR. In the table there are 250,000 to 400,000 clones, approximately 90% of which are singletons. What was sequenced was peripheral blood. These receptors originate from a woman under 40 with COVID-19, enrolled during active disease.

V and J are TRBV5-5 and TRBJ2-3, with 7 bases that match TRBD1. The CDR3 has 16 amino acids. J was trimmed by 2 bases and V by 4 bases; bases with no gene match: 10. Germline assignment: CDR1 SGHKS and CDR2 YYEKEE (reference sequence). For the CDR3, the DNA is TGTGCCAGCAGCCCTCAGGGGGAAAGGATCACAGATACGCAGTATTTT. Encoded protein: CASSPQGERITDTQYF.

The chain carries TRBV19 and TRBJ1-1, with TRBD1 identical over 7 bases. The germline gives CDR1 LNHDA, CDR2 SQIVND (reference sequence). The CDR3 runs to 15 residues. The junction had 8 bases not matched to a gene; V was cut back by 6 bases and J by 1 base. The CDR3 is CASRPKTGTNTEAFF. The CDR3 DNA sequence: TGTGCCAGTAGGCCAAAGACAGGGACGAACACTGAAGCTTTCTTT.

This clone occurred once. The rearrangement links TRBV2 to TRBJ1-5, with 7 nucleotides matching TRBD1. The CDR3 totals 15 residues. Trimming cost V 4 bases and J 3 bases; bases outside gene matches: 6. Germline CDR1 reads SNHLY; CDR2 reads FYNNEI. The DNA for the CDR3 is TGTGCCAGCAGTGTGGAGGGGGCGGACAATCAGCCCCAGCATTTT. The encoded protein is CASSVEGADNQPQHF.

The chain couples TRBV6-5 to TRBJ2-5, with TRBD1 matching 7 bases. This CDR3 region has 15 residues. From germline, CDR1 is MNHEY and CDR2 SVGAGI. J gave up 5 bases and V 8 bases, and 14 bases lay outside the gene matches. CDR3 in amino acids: CASSRTGGGKETQYF. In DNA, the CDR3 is TGTGCCAGCTCCAGGACAGGTGGGGGCAAGGAGACCCAGTACTTC.

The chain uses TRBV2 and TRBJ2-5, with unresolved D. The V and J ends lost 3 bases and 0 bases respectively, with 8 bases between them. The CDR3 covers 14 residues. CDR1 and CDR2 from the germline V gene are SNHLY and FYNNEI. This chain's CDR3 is CASSDGAYQETQYF. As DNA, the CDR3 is TGTGCCAGCAGTGATGGAGCTTACCAAGAGACCCAGTACTTC.

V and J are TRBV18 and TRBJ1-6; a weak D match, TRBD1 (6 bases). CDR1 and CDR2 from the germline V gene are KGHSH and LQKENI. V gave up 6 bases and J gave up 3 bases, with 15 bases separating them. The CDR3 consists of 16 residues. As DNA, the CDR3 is TGTGCCAGCTCCCCCCTCGACAGGATCTATAATTCACCCCTCCACTTT. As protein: CASSPLDRIYNSPLHF.

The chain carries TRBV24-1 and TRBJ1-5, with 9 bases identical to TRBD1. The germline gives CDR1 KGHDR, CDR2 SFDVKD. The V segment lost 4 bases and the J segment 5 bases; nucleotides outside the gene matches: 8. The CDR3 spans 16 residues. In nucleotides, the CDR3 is TGTGCCACCAGTGACCCCACAGGGGGCATCGATCAGCCCCAGCATTTT. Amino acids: CATSDPTGGIDQPQHF.

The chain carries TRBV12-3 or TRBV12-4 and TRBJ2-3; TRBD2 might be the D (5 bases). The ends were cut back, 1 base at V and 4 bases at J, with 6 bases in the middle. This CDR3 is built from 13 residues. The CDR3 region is CASSLGGPDTQYF. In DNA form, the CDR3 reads TGTGCCAGCAGTTTAGGCGGGCCAGATACGCAGTATTTT.

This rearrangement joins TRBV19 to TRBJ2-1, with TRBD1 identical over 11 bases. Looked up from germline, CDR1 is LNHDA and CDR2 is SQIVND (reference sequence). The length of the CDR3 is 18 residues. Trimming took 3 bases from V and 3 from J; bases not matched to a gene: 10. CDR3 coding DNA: TGTGCCAGTAGTATGGGGACAGGGGGGACTTTTCACTACAATGAGCAGTTCTTC. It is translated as CASSMGTGGTFHYNEQFF. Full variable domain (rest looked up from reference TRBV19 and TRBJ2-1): DGGITQSPKYLFRKEGQNVTLSCEQNLNHDAMYWYRQDPGQGLRLIYYSQIVNDFQKGDIAEGYSVSREKKESFPLTVTSAQKNPTAFYLCASSMGTGGTFHYNEQFFGPGTRLTVL.

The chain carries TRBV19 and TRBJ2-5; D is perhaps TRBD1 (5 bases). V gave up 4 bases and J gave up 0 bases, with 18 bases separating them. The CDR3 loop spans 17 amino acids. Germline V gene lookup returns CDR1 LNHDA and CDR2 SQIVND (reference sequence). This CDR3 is CASSTPDRTLYQETQYF. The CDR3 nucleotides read TGTGCCAGTAGTACCCCTGACAGAACATTGTACCAAGAGACCCAGTACTTC. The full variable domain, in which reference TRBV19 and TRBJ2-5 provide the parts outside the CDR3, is DGGITQSPKYLFRKEGQNVTLSCEQNLNHDAMYWYRQDPGQGLRLIYYSQIVNDFQKGDIAEGYSVSREKKESFPLTVTSAQKNPTAFYLCASSTPDRTLYQETQYFGPGTRLLVL.

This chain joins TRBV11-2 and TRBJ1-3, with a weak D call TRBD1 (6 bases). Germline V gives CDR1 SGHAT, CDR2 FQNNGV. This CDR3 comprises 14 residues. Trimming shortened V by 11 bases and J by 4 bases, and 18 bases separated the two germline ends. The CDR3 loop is CALPPGAVGNTIYF. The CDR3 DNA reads TGTGCCTTGCCCCCAGGGGCGGTAGGAAACACCATATATTTT.

CDR3 loop: CASSSQTGSYGYTF. DNA of the CDR3: TGTGCCAGCAGTTCCCAGACAGGGTCCTATGGCTACACCTTC. This rearrangement joins TRBV27 to TRBJ1-2; 7 nucleotides agree with TRBD1. There are 14 residues in the CDR3. Per germline, CDR1 MNHEY and CDR2 SMNVEV (reference sequence). The J segment lost 4 bases and the V segment lost 4 bases, leaving 6 bases of the junction unmatched.

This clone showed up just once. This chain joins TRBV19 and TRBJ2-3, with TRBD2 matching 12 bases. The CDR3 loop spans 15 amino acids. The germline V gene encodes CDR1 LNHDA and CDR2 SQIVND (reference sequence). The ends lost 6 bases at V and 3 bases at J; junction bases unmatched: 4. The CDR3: CASSWTSGVTDTQYF. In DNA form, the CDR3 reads TGTGCCAGTAGCTGGACTAGCGGGGTGACAGATACGCAGTATTTT.

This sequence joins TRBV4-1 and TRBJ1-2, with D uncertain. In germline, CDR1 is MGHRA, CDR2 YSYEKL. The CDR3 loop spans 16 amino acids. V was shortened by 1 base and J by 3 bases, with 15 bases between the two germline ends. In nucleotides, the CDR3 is TGCGCCAGCAGCCAAGTGGCCGCAGTGAGGCACTATGGCTACACCTTC. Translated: CASSQVAAVRHYGYTF.

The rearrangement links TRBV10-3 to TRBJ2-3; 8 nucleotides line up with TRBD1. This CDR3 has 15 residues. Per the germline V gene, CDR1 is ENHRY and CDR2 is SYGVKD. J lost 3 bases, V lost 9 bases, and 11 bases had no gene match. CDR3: CAIRNSGQETDTQYF. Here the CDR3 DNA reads TGTGCCATTAGGAACTCGGGACAGGAAACAGATACGCAGTATTTT.

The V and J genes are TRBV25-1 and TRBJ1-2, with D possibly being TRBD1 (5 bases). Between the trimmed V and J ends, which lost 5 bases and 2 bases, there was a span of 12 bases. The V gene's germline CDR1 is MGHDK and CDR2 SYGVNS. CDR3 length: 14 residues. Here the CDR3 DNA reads TGTGCCAGCAGTCAACCCGCAGGGAACTATGGCTACACCTTC. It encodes CASSQPAGNYGYTF.

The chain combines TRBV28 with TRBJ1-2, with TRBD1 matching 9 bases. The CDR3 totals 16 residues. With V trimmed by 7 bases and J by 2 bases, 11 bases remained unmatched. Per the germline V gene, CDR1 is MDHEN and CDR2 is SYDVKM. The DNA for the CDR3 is TGTGCCAGCAACTCCGGGACAGGGTGGGTCAACTATGGCTACACCTTC. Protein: CASNSGTGWVNYGYTF.

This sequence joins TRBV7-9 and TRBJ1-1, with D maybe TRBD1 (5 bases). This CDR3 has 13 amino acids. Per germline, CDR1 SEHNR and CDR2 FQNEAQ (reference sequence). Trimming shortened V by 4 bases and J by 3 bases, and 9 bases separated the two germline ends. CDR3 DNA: TGTGCCAGCAGCTCGGACATTTACACTGAAGCTTTCTTT. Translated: CASSSDIYTEAFF.

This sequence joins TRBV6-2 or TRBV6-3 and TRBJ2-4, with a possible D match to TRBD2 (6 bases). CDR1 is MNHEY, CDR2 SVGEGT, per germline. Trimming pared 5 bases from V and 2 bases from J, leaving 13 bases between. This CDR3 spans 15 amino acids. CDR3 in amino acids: CASSQTSWSKNIQYF. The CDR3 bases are TGTGCCAGCAGTCAAACTAGCTGGTCCAAAAACATTCAGTACTTC.

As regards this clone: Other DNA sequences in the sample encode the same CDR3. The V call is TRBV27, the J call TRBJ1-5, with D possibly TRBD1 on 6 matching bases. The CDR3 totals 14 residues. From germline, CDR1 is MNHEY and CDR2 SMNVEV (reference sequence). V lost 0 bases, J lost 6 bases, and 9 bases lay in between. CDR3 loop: CASSLSGAGQPQHF. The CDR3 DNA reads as TGTGCCAGCAGTTTATCGGGGGCGGGTCAGCCCCAGCATTTT.